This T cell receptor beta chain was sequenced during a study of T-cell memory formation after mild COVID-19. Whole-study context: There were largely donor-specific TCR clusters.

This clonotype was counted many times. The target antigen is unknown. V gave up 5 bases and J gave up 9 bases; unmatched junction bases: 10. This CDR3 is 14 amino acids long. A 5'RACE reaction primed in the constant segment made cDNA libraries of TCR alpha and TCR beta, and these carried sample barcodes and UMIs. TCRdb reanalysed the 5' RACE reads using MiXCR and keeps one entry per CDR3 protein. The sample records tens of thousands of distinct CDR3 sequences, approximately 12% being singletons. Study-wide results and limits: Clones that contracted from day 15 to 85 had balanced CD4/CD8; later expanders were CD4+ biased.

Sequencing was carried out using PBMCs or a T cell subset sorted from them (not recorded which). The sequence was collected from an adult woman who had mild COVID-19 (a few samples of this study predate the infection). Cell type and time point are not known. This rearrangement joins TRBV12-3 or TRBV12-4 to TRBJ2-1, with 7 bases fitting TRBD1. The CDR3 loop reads CASSPGTVSGEQFF. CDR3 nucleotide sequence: TGTGCCAGCAGTCCCGGGACAGTCTCGGGTGAGCAGTTCTTC.